This TCR beta chain was observed in a study of T-cell reconstitution after alpha-beta-depleted transplantation in children. Losses at the gene ends were 0 bases for V and 6 bases for J; bases not matched to a gene: 5. The CDR3 sequence is 15 residues long. CDR1 SGHTA and CDR2 FQGTGA come from the germline V gene. Researchers prepared the TCRbeta library using unique molecular identifiers, the study reports. TCRdb itself ran the PCR reads through MiXCR, one entry per CDR3 protein. The repertoire consists of approximately 340,000 distinct CDR3 sequences, with around a tenth occurring once and the leading ten covering less than 2.5%.

Here the sequenced sample was PBMCs from the stem cell graft donor, taken from the stem cell graft. The chain employs TRBV7-3 and TRBJ2-7, with 10 bases identical to TRBD2. The TCR comes from a human donor who donated a stem cell graft to a child with acute lymphoblastic leukemia. The CDR3 spells CASSLTGLAGVEQYF. The CDR3 nucleotides read TGTGCCAGCAGCTTAACGGGCCTAGCGGGAGTCGAGCAGTACTTC.